Following are 17 T cell receptor beta chains from one sample sequenced in a study of blood T cell repertoires in COVID-19. Profiling relied on immunoSEQ multiplex PCR, and the TCRdb table lists in-frame clones only, not all of them. The sample has around 240,000 clones; roughly 84% are singletons. Specimen: peripheral blood. The receptors come from a woman aged 45 to 65 with acute or convalescent COVID-19.

This clone was detected only a few times. The chain links TRBV25-1 to TRBJ2-1; a possible D gene is TRBD2 (5 bases). The germline V gene encodes CDR1 MGHDK and CDR2 SYGVNS. Trimming stripped 4 bases from V and 6 bases from J, with 13 bases between. CDR3 length: 14 amino acids. The CDR3 region is CASSGIGESNEQFF. The CDR3 nucleotides are TGTGCCAGCAGTGGAATCGGGGAGAGCAATGAGCAGTTCTTC.

The J gene is TRBJ1-3, the V gene TRBV19; D is possibly TRBD1 (6 bases). The length of the CDR3 is 16 residues. Trimming cost V 6 bases and J 0 bases, with 15 bases left between them. Germline V CDR1 and CDR2: LNHDA, SQIVND (reference sequence). The CDR3 DNA reads TGTGCCAGTAGCCAGGTGGGGGCTAGCTCTGGAAACACCATATATTTT. As protein: CASSQVGASSGNTIYF.

This chain joins TRBV6-5 and TRBJ1-4; D may be TRBD1 (6 bases). V was pared by 8 bases and J by 3 bases, with 10 bases between. Germline CDR1 and CDR2: MNHEY and SVGAGI. CDR3 length: 13 residues. CDR3 coding DNA: TGTGCCAGCGTGGGGGCGGCTAATGAAAAACTGTTTTTT. As protein: CASVGAANEKLFF.

V is TRBV28 and J is TRBJ2-7; 9 nucleotides agree with TRBD1. J gave up 0 bases and V 3 bases, and 6 bases lay outside the gene matches. Germline CDR1 reads MDHEN; CDR2 reads SYDVKM. The length of the CDR3 is 16 residues. The DNA for the CDR3 is TGTGCCAGCAGTTTCCCTGGGACAGGGCCCTCCTACGAGCAGTACTTC. Its protein is CASSFPGTGPSYEQYF.

Details on this clone: Germline and junction disagree at one end, which may indicate a read error. The CDR3 loop is CSVEVASNNGELFF. The DNA of the CDR3 is TGCAGCGTTGAAGTGGCTAGCAACAACGGGGAGCTGTTTTTT. V gene TRBV29-1 combines with J gene TRBJ2-2; the D gene is possibly TRBD2 (5 bases). Germline V gene lookup returns CDR1 SQVTM and CDR2 ANQGSEA. This CDR3 contains 14 residues.

In the case of this clone: The sample carries other DNA sequences with the same CDR3. The genes are TRBV11-2 and TRBJ1-1, with 7 bases fitting TRBD1. The CDR3 is made up of 13 amino acids. J gave up 3 bases and V 5 bases, and 3 bases lay outside the gene matches. Germline V CDR1 and CDR2: SGHAT, FQNNGV. DNA of the CDR3: TGTGCCAGCAGCCTCGACAGGGACACTGAAGCTTTCTTT. It specifies CASSLDRDTEAFF.

The chain employs TRBV23-1 and TRBJ1-5, with D possibly matching TRBD1 (5 bases). TRBV23-1 is an ORF; its function is uncertain. Trimming stripped 4 bases from V and 3 bases from J, with 16 bases between. The CDR3 is made up of 16 amino acids. The chain's CDR3 is CASSLFWGVPNQPQHF. The CDR3 bases are TGCGCCAGCAGTCTCTTTTGGGGGGTCCCCAATCAGCCCCAGCATTTT.

V and J are TRBV18 and TRBJ2-1; 9 bases fit TRBD1. Looked up from germline, CDR1 is KGHSH and CDR2 is LQKENI. The trim removed 4 bases at V and 3 bases at J, leaving 10 bases unmatched. The CDR3 is 17 residues long. CDR3 amino acids: CASSRDRVQMGYNEQFF. The CDR3 DNA sequence: TGTGCCAGCTCACGGGACAGGGTACAGATGGGCTACAATGAGCAGTTCTTC.

This sequence joins TRBV5-6 and TRBJ1-2; the match to TRBD1 covers 9 bases. Trimming took 1 base from V and 1 from J; bases not matched to a gene: 5. CDR3 length equals 16 residues. Germline-derived CDR1 and CDR2 are SGHDT and YYEEEE. The CDR3 bases are TGTGCCAGCAGCTTGTGGGGGACAGGGAATAACTATGGCTACACCTTC. Its protein is CASSLWGTGNNYGYTF.

The chain couples TRBV5-1 to TRBJ1-4; D is unclear. From germline, CDR1 is SGHRS and CDR2 YFSETQ. V lost 4 bases, J lost 4 bases, and 8 bases lay in between. The CDR3 has 13 residues. This CDR3 is CASSTGNNEKLFF. DNA of the CDR3: TGCGCCAGCAGCACCGGGAATAATGAAAAACTGTTTTTT. The complete variable domain, with remaining parts taken from reference TRBV5-1 and TRBJ1-4, reads KAGVTQTPRYLIKTRGQQVTLSCSPISGHRSVSWYQQTPGQGLQFLFEYFSETQRNKGNFPGRFSGRQFSNSRSEMNVSTLELGDSALYLCASSTGNNEKLFFGSGTQLSVL.

This rearrangement joins TRBV19 to TRBJ1-5; no reliable D call. The CDR3 consists of 15 residues. Germline CDR1 and CDR2: LNHDA and SQIVND (reference sequence). Trimming pared 3 bases from V and 0 bases from J, leaving 9 bases between. This CDR3 reads CASSMRSRSNQPQHF. DNA for the CDR3: TGTGCCAGTAGTATGAGATCTCGTAGCAATCAGCCCCAGCATTTT.

This clone was detected only a few times. The chain couples TRBV6-4 to TRBJ2-3, with D perhaps matching TRBD2 (6 bases). The CDR3 spans 16 residues. Trimming took off 2 bases at V and 2 bases at J, with 14 bases between the two ends. Germline values: CDR1 MRHNA, CDR2 SNTAGT. CDR3 bases: TGTGCCAGCAGTGACCGGGTGGGAGGAATCACAGATACGCAGTATTTT. This encodes CASSDRVGGITDTQYF.

This clone was seen only once. CDR3 sequence: CASGRQIQETQYF. The CDR3 region has the DNA TGTGCCAGCGGCCGACAGATACAAGAGACCCAGTACTTC. The V gene is TRBV19, the J gene TRBJ2-5; D might be TRBD1 (5 bases). The CDR3 sequence is 13 residues long. The germline CDR1 and CDR2 sequences are LNHDA and SQIVND (reference sequence). V shed 9 bases and J shed 2 bases, with 13 bases lying between them. Looking up the rest from reference TRBV19 and TRBJ2-5 gives the full variable domain: DGGITQSPKYLFRKEGQNVTLSCEQNLNHDAMYWYRQDPGQGLRLIYYSQIVNDFQKGDIAEGYSVSREKKESFPLTVTSAQKNPTAFYLCASGRQIQETQYFGPGTRLLVL.

The chain is built from TRBV7-3 and TRBJ2-1, with 11 bases identical to TRBD2. The CDR3 sequence is 16 residues long. V shed 5 bases, J shed 0 bases, and the junction held 3 bases outside the gene matches. The V gene's germline CDR1 is SGHTA and CDR2 FQGTGA. In nucleotides, the CDR3 is TGTGCCAGCAGCCTAGCGGGGGGCCACTCCTACAATGAGCAGTTCTTC. Its protein product is CASSLAGGHSYNEQFF.

This clone came up once. V gene TRBV29-1 combines with J gene TRBJ2-3; D is possibly TRBD1 (7 bases). CDR3 size: 15 residues. V was clipped by 3 bases and J by 1 base, with 14 bases between them. CDR1 is SQVTM, CDR2 ANQGSEA, per germline. CDR3 in amino acids: CSVEGGGQGTDTQYF. The CDR3 DNA reads as TGCAGCGTTGAGGGGGGAGGACAGGGCACAGATACGCAGTATTTT.

CDR3 sequence reads: CASNQGMNTEAFF. The CDR3 DNA follows: TGTGCCAGCAATCAGGGTATGAACACTGAAGCTTTCTTT. V usage is TRBV2 and J usage is TRBJ1-1, with D possibly being TRBD1 (5 bases). The CDR3 length is 13 residues. Germline V CDR1 and CDR2: SNHLY, FYNNEI. The germline V and J ends were trimmed by 7 bases and 0 bases, with 9 bases remaining between them.

This chain uses TRBV5-1 with TRBJ1-1; maybe TRBD1 (5 bases). Germline CDR1 reads SGHRS; CDR2 reads YFSETQ. CDR3 length: 14 amino acids. V shed 5 bases and J shed 0 bases, with 11 bases lying between them. The DNA of the CDR3 is TGCGCCAGCAGAATTCAGGGCTTGAACACTGAAGCTTTCTTT. Translated: CASRIQGLNTEAFF.